The present T cell receptor beta chain was sequenced within a study of tumor-infiltrating lymphocytes in glioblastoma multiforme. There are 13 residues in the CDR3. CDR1 is SNHLY and CDR2 is FYNNEI in the germline V gene. Trimming pared 7 bases from V and 2 bases from J, leaving 11 bases between. TCR beta libraries were built from RNA through three nested multiplex PCR rounds using modified ARM-PCR. Input was approximately 0.5 ug total RNA, reverse-transcribed with a C-beta primer. TCRdb reanalysed the multiplex PCR reads using MiXCR and keeps one entry per CDR3 protein. Counted here are about 13,000 distinct CDR3 sequences, approximately 72% occurring once; the ten biggest clones make up roughly 30%. Study observations and caveats: The TCR and somatic mutation analysis included just one glioblastoma patient.

This clonotype occurred many times. Its specificity is not known. This clonotype originated in a male donor with glioblastoma. The sequencing input was brain tumor tissue. The rearrangement uses TRBV2 and TRBJ2-5; D perhaps matches TRBD1 (5 bases). CDR3 sequence reads: CASTAGMQETQYF. CDR3 nucleotides: TGTGCCAGCACCGCAGGGATGCAAGAGACCCAGTACTTC.